Below, 11 T cell receptor beta chains from the same sample are listed, as sequenced in a study of shared clonotypes between healthy human individuals. The repertoire was sequenced with immunoSEQ multiplex PCR; TCRdb's copy has only in-frame clones and lacks some. This table holds approximately 2.4 million clones, around 95% found once. Sequencing input: naive CD4+ T cells sorted from blood. Subset reported: CD45RA+ positively selected. These receptors were collected from a young man in good health.

The chain has TRBV13 and TRBJ2-2; 9 bases fit TRBD2. The V gene's germline CDR1 is PRHDT and CDR2 FYEKMQ (reference sequence). J was trimmed by 5 bases and V by 6 bases; bases with no gene match: 19. The CDR3 sequence is 19 residues long. The CDR3 loop reads CASRSRWAAAGGRTGELFF. The CDR3 DNA reads TGTGCCAGCAGATCGAGATGGGCAGCAGCGGGAGGAAGGACCGGGGAGCTGTTTTTT.

The chain recombines TRBV30 with TRBJ2-7; TRBD2 aligns across 7 bases. The CDR3 spans 13 residues. The junction had 4 bases not matched to a gene; V was cut back by 2 bases and J by 3 bases. The germline CDR1 and CDR2 sequences are GTSNPN and SVGIG (reference sequence). The CDR3 region has the DNA TGTGCCTGGAGTAGCGGGAATAACTACGAGCAGTACTTC. Translating it yields CAWSSGNNYEQYF. The whole variable domain, remainder taken from reference TRBV30 and TRBJ2-7, is SQTIHQWPATLVQPVGSPLSLECTVEGTSNPNLYWYRQAAGRGLQLLFYSVGIGQISSEVPQNLSASRPQDRQFILSSKKLLLSDSGFYLCAWSSGNNYEQYFGPGTRLTVT.

This rearrangement joins TRBV5-1 to TRBJ2-3; the match to TRBD2 covers 9 bases. The trim removed 4 bases at V and 3 bases at J, leaving 3 bases unmatched. The CDR3 runs to 14 residues. Germline CDR1 reads SGHRS; CDR2 reads YFSETQ. The CDR3 nucleotides are TGCGCCAGCAGCGGGCGGGAGGGAACAGATACGCAGTATTTT. Translating it yields CASSGREGTDTQYF.

The chain joins TRBV2 to TRBJ1-1; a possible D gene is TRBD1 (6 bases). Germline values: CDR1 SNHLY, CDR2 FYNNEI. The CDR3 has 15 amino acids. The ends were cut back, 5 bases at V and 1 base at J, with 14 bases in the middle. The CDR3 here is CASSLGGKSNTEAFF. CDR3 bases: TGTGCCAGCAGTCTAGGGGGGAAATCGAACACTGAAGCTTTCTTT. The variable domain in full, completed from reference TRBV2 and TRBJ1-1, reads EPEVTQTPSHQVTQMGQEVILRCVPISNHLYFYWYRQILGQKVEFLVSFYNNEISEKSEIFDDQFSVERPDGSNFTLKIRSTKLEDSAMYFCASSLGGKSNTEAFFGQGTRLTVV.

The chain links TRBV18 to TRBJ2-7, with 9 bases lining up with TRBD2. Germline lookup yields CDR1 KGHSH and CDR2 LQKENI. CDR3 length: 15 residues. The V gene end was trimmed by 3 bases and the J gene end by 6 bases; junction bases not matched to a gene: 9. This chain's CDR3 is CASSPGLAGSAEQYF. CDR3 nucleotide sequence: TGTGCCAGCTCACCGGGGCTAGCGGGGTCGGCCGAGCAGTACTTC.

The V call is TRBV20-1, the J call TRBJ2-7; 8 bases line up with TRBD2. Germline V lookup: CDR1 DFQATT, CDR2 SNEGSKA (reference sequence). The CDR3 contains 11 residues. CDR3 sequence: CGGIAGYEQYF. The CDR3 DNA reads as TGCGGCGGGATAGCGGGGTACGAGCAGTACTTC.

Comments on this clone: Other DNA sequences from this sample encode an identical CDR3 as well. This chain uses TRBV5-1 with TRBJ2-7; TRBD1 aligns across 10 bases. V was clipped by 0 bases and J by 4 bases; unmatched bases: 4. The CDR3 loop spans 15 amino acids. The germline CDR1 and CDR2 sequences are SGHRS and YFSETQ. The CDR3 coding sequence is TGCGCCAGCAGCTTGGAAGGGACAGGGGCTTACGAGCAGTACTTC. The encoded protein is CASSLEGTGAYEQYF.

About this clone itself: Other DNA sequences in the sample encode the same CDR3. This CDR3 is CASSLINQPQHF. Written as DNA, the CDR3 is TGTGCCAGCAGCTTAATAAATCAGCCCCAGCATTTT. The rearrangement joins TRBV28 to TRBJ1-5; D remains unclear. CDR1 and CDR2 (germline): MDHEN, SYDVKM. This CDR3 region has 12 residues. Trimming pared 6 bases from V and 4 bases from J, leaving 7 bases between.

About this clone itself: Other DNA sequences within the sample encode an identical CDR3. The V call is TRBV5-1, the J call TRBJ2-5, with 8 bases identical to TRBD2. The V and J ends lost 2 bases and 3 bases, in that order; junction bases with no gene match: 3. The CDR3 contains 14 residues. Germline V gene sequence: CDR1 SGHRS, CDR2 YFSETQ. CDR3 in DNA: TGCGCCAGCAGCTTCCCGGGAGGGAAAGAGACCCAGTACTTC. Encoded protein: CASSFPGGKETQYF.

The chain uses TRBV30 and TRBJ2-5, with D unclear. Per the germline V gene, CDR1 is GTSNPN and CDR2 is SVGIG (reference sequence). V lost 8 bases and J lost 2, with 15 bases in between. This CDR3 comprises 13 residues. Here the CDR3 DNA reads TGTGCCGGAACATTACAGATACAAGAGACCCAGTACTTC. This gives the protein CAGTLQIQETQYF.

The chain is built from TRBV7-8 and TRBJ1-2; 7 bases map to TRBD1. Germline CDR1 reads SGHVS; CDR2 reads FQNEAQ. The CDR3 contains 16 residues. The junction had 14 bases not matched to a gene; V was cut back by 5 bases and J by 5 bases. The CDR3 reads CASSEFTLGQRYGYTF. CDR3 sequence (DNA): TGTGCCAGCAGCGAATTCACCTTGGGACAGCGATATGGCTACACCTTC. Combining the CDR3 with reference TRBV7-8 and TRBJ1-2 gives the whole variable domain GAGVSQSPRYKVAKRGQDVALRCDPISGHVSLFWYQQALGQGPEFLTYFQNEAQLDKSGLPSDRFFAERPEGSVSTLKIQRTQQEDSAVYLCASSEFTLGQRYGYTFGSGTRLTVV.